The clone carrying this T cell receptor beta chain has more than one count but fewer than ten. Looked up from germline, CDR1 is LGHNA and CDR2 is YSLEER. The CDR3 length is 12 residues. The V end was cut by 3 bases, the J end by 6 bases, with 8 bases between. Authors' data handling: Cell counts per sample came from amplifying reference gene primers. Produced via immunoSEQ multiplex PCR; TCRdb's table is partial and in-frame only. That table furnishes V, J and clone size, whereas the DNA furnished D and trimming. This table has almost 250,000 clones, around 89% appearing once. This specimen belongs to a study of blood T cell repertoires in COVID-19. As for the study in general: Acute and convalescent COVID-19 specimens originated in the United States, Italy and Spain. Sample material is recorded as cDNA or gDNA derived from T cells, B-cell-depleted T cells, or PBMCs.

Each participant's cohort was designated according to participant-reported clinical history. The material sequenced was PBMCs or T cells enriched from blood (not recorded which). The genes are TRBV4-3 and TRBJ1-2; tentative D call: TRBD1 (5 bases). The clonotype originates from a woman between 25 and 40 years old who had recovered from COVID-19. The CDR3 region is CASSHSGDGYTF. In DNA form, the CDR3 reads TGCGCCAGCAGCCATTCGGGGGATGGCTACACCTTC.